What follows are 29 T cell receptor beta chains derived from one specimen sequenced in a study of radiotherapy plus CTLA-4 blockade in lung cancer. Sequencing was performed with immunoSEQ multiplex PCR; in TCRdb, only in-frame clones are kept and a portion is missing. The data show roughly 80,000 clones, 60% to 85% seen once. The sequenced sample was peripheral blood, obtained from a patient treated with radiotherapy plus ipilimumab. The receptor source for this set is a human donor with non-small cell lung cancer who had a partial response to radiotherapy plus ipilimumab. Some clones in this sample may be carry-over from other donors' samples.

The J gene is TRBJ2-1, the V gene TRBV5-1; 13 positions agree with TRBD2. Germline assignment: CDR1 SGHRS and CDR2 YFSETQ. The CDR3 loop spans 16 amino acids. The ends lost 0 bases at V and 9 bases at J; junction bases unmatched: 6. The DNA for the CDR3 is TGCGCCAGCAGCTTGGGACTAGCGGGAGGAGGGAGTGAGCAGTTCTTC. Translation gives CASSLGLAGGGSEQFF. Full variable domain (missing parts from reference TRBV5-1 and TRBJ2-1): KAGVTQTPRYLIKTRGQQVTLSCSPISGHRSVSWYQQTPGQGLQFLFEYFSETQRNKGNFPGRFSGRQFSNSRSEMNVSTLELGDSALYLCASSLGLAGGGSEQFFGPGTRLTVL.

This chain links TRBV29-1 with TRBJ2-6; the match to TRBD2 covers 13 bases. The V and J ends lost 4 bases and 3 bases, in that order; junction bases with no gene match: 15. The germline CDR1 and CDR2 sequences are SQVTM and ANQGSEA. The CDR3 spans 20 residues. The CDR3 DNA follows: TGCAGCGTTGCCCCAACTAGCGGGAGGGCCGGATGGGTTGGGGCCAACGTCCTGACTTTC. Its translation: CSVAPTSGRAGWVGANVLTF. The complete variable domain, with remaining parts taken from reference TRBV29-1 and TRBJ2-6, reads SAVISQKPSRDICQRGTSLTIQCQVDSQVTMMFWYRQQPGQSLTLIATANQGSEATYESGFVIDKFPISRPNLTFSTLTVSNMSPEDSSIYLCSVAPTSGRAGWVGANVLTFGAGSRLTVL.

The chain links TRBV4-2 to TRBJ2-3; 13 bases line up with TRBD2. The CDR3 is 18 residues long. The trim removed 3 bases at V and 2 bases at J, leaving 8 bases unmatched. The germline V gene has CDR1 LGHNA and CDR2 YNFKEQ. This CDR3 is CASSQRLAGGGNTDTQYF. CDR3 nucleotides: TGTGCCAGCAGCCAGAGACTAGCGGGGGGCGGAAACACAGATACGCAGTATTTT.

The chain couples TRBV15 to TRBJ2-7; 8 nucleotides line up with TRBD2. Germline trimming cut 3 bases from V and 2 bases from J; bases unmatched to any gene: 9. The CDR3 is made up of 16 amino acids. CDR1 is LNHNV and CDR2 is YYDKDF in the germline V gene (reference sequence). The CDR3 nucleotides read TGTGCCACCAGCAGTGCCCAGACTAGCGTTCCCTACGAGCAGTACTTC. The encoded protein is CATSSAQTSVPYEQYF.

The genes are TRBV28 and TRBJ2-5, with D perhaps TRBD1 (6 bases). Germline CDR1 MDHEN, CDR2 SYDVKM. The V end lost 6 bases, the J end lost 2 bases, and 10 bases lay between the germline ends. CDR3 length: 13 amino acids. CDR3 protein: CASSWTAQETQYF. The CDR3 coding sequence is TGTGCCAGCAGCTGGACAGCGCAAGAGACCCAGTACTTC. Full variable domain (outside the CDR3, taken from reference TRBV28 and TRBJ2-5): DVKVTQSSRYLVKRTGEKVFLECVQDMDHENMFWYRQDPGLGLRLIYFSYDVKMKEKGDIPEGYSVSREKKERFSLILESASTNQTSMYLCASSWTAQETQYFGPGTRLLVL.

CDR3 sequence: CASSIRGGYTF. CDR3 nucleotide sequence: TGTGCCAGCAGCATTAGGGGGGGCTACACCTTC. V and J are TRBV2 and TRBJ1-2, with D perhaps TRBD1 (6 bases). The CDR3 has 11 residues. Trimming removed 6 bases at V and 8 bases at J, with 10 bases between. Germline CDR1 and CDR2: SNHLY and FYNNEI.

This clone was recorded only once. This sequence joins TRBV11-2 and TRBJ1-6; TRBD1 matches at 7 bases. Losses at the gene ends were 6 bases for V and 6 bases for J; bases not matched to a gene: 8. Germline CDR1 is SGHAT and CDR2 is FQNNGV. The CDR3 length is 15 residues. CDR3 region: CASSRPGTANSPLHF. Written as DNA, the CDR3 is TGTGCCAGCAGTCGACCGGGGACAGCTAATTCACCCCTCCACTTT.

This sequence joins TRBV19 and TRBJ1-2, with D possibly TRBD1 on 5 matching bases. Germline lookup yields CDR1 LNHDA and CDR2 SQIVND (reference sequence). This CDR3 has 22 amino acids. V shed 3 bases and J shed 3 bases, with 35 bases lying between them. CDR3 DNA sequence: TGTGCCAGTAGTATGGCGGACCCAGGGAGAACGGGGCGTTTCCGACTAGACTATGGCTACACCTTC. Its protein is CASSMADPGRTGRFRLDYGYTF.

The chain uses TRBV28 and TRBJ2-5; no reliable D call. The last part of the DNA fits TRBJ2-7 better; the J call may be wrong. The CDR3 consists of 13 residues. CDR1 and CDR2 (germline): MDHEN, SYDVKM. CDR3: CASSLSPSVEQYF. The CDR3 DNA follows: TGTGCCAGCAGTTTATCGCCAAGCGTCGAGCAGTACTTC.

The chain employs TRBV27 and TRBJ1-2; TRBD1 agrees at 8 bases. Germline V gene data show CDR1 as MNHEY and CDR2 as SMNVEV (reference sequence). The CDR3 covers 13 residues. J gave up 4 bases and V 3 bases, and 1 base lay outside the gene matches. CDR3 residues: CASSLGTGYGYTF. The CDR3 bases are TGTGCCAGCAGTTTGGGGACAGGCTATGGCTACACCTTC.

CDR3 protein: CASSGQGAGDTEAFF. CDR3 DNA: TGTGCCAGCAGCGGACAGGGGGCGGGTGACACTGAAGCTTTCTTT. The chain links TRBV6-5 to TRBJ1-1; 11 nucleotides agree with TRBD1. V gave up 6 bases and J gave up 3 bases; unmatched junction bases: 6. This CDR3 is 15 amino acids long. Germline assignment: CDR1 MNHEY and CDR2 SVGAGI.

A word on this clone: Other DNA sequences from this sample encode an identical CDR3 as well. V is TRBV6-5 and J is TRBJ1-1; 7 bases align to TRBD1. Germline CDR1 MNHEY, CDR2 SVGAGI. CDR3 length: 14 residues. Trimming took 0 bases from V and 5 from J; bases not matched to a gene: 3. In nucleotides, the CDR3 is TGTGCCAGCAGTTACTCGACAGGGAGGACTGAAGCTTTCTTT. Its protein is CASSYSTGRTEAFF.

The chain combines TRBV7-5 with TRBJ2-7; the table's D call TRBD1 went unverified against the DNA. TRBV7-5 is shown as a pseudogene. The CDR3 contains 16 residues. CDR3: CARSTRGQGHSYEQYF. The CDR3 coding sequence is TGTGCCAGAAGCACCAGGGGGCAGGGCCATTCCTACGAGCAGTACTTC.

V gene TRBV10-2 combines with J gene TRBJ2-7; TRBD2 aligns across 8 bases. The CDR3 is made up of 16 amino acids. The germline CDR1 and CDR2 sequences are WSHSY and SAAADI. The junction had 12 bases not matched to a gene; V was cut back by 5 bases and J by 3 bases. CDR3 amino acids: CASSPTPQRGRYEQYF. CDR3 bases: TGCGCCAGCAGTCCGACCCCCCAGCGGGGGCGCTACGAGCAGTACTTC.

This clone was observed a single time. V is TRBV9 and J is TRBJ1-5, with 7 bases fitting TRBD1. The CDR3 spans 14 residues. Per germline, CDR1 SGDLS and CDR2 YYNGEE. Unmatched junction bases numbered 8, after V lost 4 bases and J lost 7 bases. CDR3 residues: CASSLSTGSQPQHF. CDR3 DNA: TGTGCCAGCAGCCTTTCGACAGGGAGCCAGCCCCAGCATTTT.

The V gene is TRBV28, the J gene TRBJ2-3, with 8 bases lining up with TRBD2. The V segment lost 1 base and the J segment 2 bases; nucleotides outside the gene matches: 8. This CDR3 has 17 residues. CDR1 is MDHEN, CDR2 SYDVKM, per germline. CDR3 nucleotides: TGTGCCAGCAGTTTATCCCCCCCGGGGGGGGCCACAGATACGCAGTATTTT. It specifies CASSLSPPGGATDTQYF.

V usage is TRBV9 and J usage is TRBJ1-6; 9 bases are shared with TRBD1. This CDR3 is built from 15 residues. Germline V gene data show CDR1 as SGDLS and CDR2 as YYNGEE. Trimming cost V 0 bases and J 8 bases; bases outside gene matches: 3. As DNA, the CDR3 is TGTGCCAGCAGCGTAGCGGACAGGGGAGATTCACCCCTCCACTTT. As protein: CASSVADRGDSPLHF.

The genes are TRBV5-1 and TRBJ2-5, with 9 bases that match TRBD2. This CDR3 has 13 residues. Germline CDR1 and CDR2: SGHRS and YFSETQ. The trim removed 2 bases at V and 9 bases at J, leaving 5 bases unmatched. CDR3 sequence reads: CASSLAGGRAQYF. DNA for the CDR3: TGCGCCAGCAGCTTAGCGGGGGGTCGGGCCCAGTACTTC.

CDR3 residues: CASSGRGTPYEQYF. CDR3 DNA sequence: TGTGCCAGTAGTGGGAGGGGCACACCTTACGAGCAGTACTTC. The chain has TRBV19 and TRBJ2-7; 7 bases fit TRBD2. The CDR3 is made up of 14 amino acids. J was trimmed by 4 bases and V by 5 bases; bases with no gene match: 8. Germline V CDR1 and CDR2: LNHDA, SQIVND (reference sequence).

The chain combines TRBV4-1 with TRBJ1-4, with D hard to call. The CDR3 extends over 15 amino acids. V was clipped by 1 base and J by 6 bases, with 12 bases between them. The V gene's germline CDR1 is MGHRA and CDR2 YSYEKL. In nucleotides, the CDR3 is TGCGCCAGCAGCCAAGGAGGTTCTTATGATGAAAAACTGTTTTTT. Protein: CASSQGGSYDEKLFF.

The rearrangement uses TRBV11-2 and TRBJ1-1; a possible D gene is TRBD1 (5 bases). V gave up 7 bases and J gave up 5 bases, with 14 bases separating them. Per the germline V gene, CDR1 is SGHAT and CDR2 is FQNNGV. This CDR3 is 13 amino acids long. CDR3 nucleotide sequence: TGTGCCAGCACCCACACAAGGGGAACTGAAGCTTTCTTT. This translates into CASTHTRGTEAFF.

The V gene is TRBV4-1, the J gene TRBJ1-4; D may be TRBD1 (6 bases). V was trimmed by 0 bases and J by 8 bases, leaving 16 bases between them. CDR3 length: 16 amino acids. Germline lookup yields CDR1 MGHRA and CDR2 YSYEKL. The CDR3 spells CASSQDTTRGGEKLFF. CDR3 nucleotides: TGCGCCAGCAGCCAAGATACCACAAGGGGGGGGGAAAAACTGTTTTTT.

The chain has TRBV5-4 and TRBJ2-5; TRBD1 might be the D (5 bases). The germline V gene encodes CDR1 SGHNT and CDR2 YYREEE (reference sequence). There are 14 residues in the CDR3. Trimming left V 3 bases short and J 1 base short, with 10 bases between. CDR3 sequence reads: CASSSPDSQETQYF. The CDR3 nucleotides are TGTGCCAGCAGCTCTCCCGACAGCCAAGAGACCCAGTACTTC.

V is TRBV19 and J is TRBJ2-2; D possibly corresponds to TRBD2 (5 bases). Germline V gives CDR1 LNHDA, CDR2 SQIVND (reference sequence). The CDR3 has 12 amino acids. The V end lost 11 bases, the J end lost 2 bases, and 9 bases lay between the germline ends. The CDR3 DNA reads TGTGCCCTAGCCGGCAACACCGGGGAGCTGTTTTTT. Its protein product is CALAGNTGELFF.

The chain carries TRBV7-2 and TRBJ2-5, with D maybe TRBD1 (5 bases). With 5 bases removed from V and 0 bases from J, the gap between germline ends came to 16 bases. The CDR3 has 16 amino acids. Germline CDR1 is SGHTA and CDR2 is FQGNSA. DNA for the CDR3: TGTGCCAGCAGCCAGGTGTCAGGGCTAGACCAAGAGACCCAGTACTTC. Its translation is CASSQVSGLDQETQYF.

The chain joins TRBV19 to TRBJ2-5, with TRBD2 identical over 8 bases. Germline CDR1 reads LNHDA; CDR2 reads SQIVND (reference sequence). Trimming removed 4 bases from V and 5 bases from J; junction bases left unmatched: 3. This CDR3 contains 13 residues. CDR3 amino acids: CASSTGTRETQYF. The CDR3 nucleotides read TGTGCCAGTAGTACCGGGACTAGGGAGACCCAGTACTTC.

V and J are TRBV6-5 and TRBJ2-7, with TRBD2 as a possible D gene (6 bases). This CDR3 has 15 amino acids. Germline values: CDR1 MNHEY, CDR2 SVGAGI. The ends were cut back, 0 bases at V and 3 bases at J, with 12 bases in the middle. CDR3 nucleotide sequence: TGTGCCAGCAGTTACTCTGGCGGGGCCTTCTACGAGCAGTACTTC. This encodes CASSYSGGAFYEQYF.

The rearrangement uses TRBV7-9 and TRBJ2-1; TRBD2 aligns across 16 bases. Germline CDR1 and CDR2: SEHNR and FQNEAQ (reference sequence). This CDR3 contains 18 residues. With 1 base clipped from V and 6 bases from J, the junction kept 6 bases outside the gene matches. This CDR3 reads CASSLVGTSGRARNEQFF. In DNA, the CDR3 is TGTGCCAGCAGCTTAGTTGGGACTAGCGGGAGGGCACGCAATGAGCAGTTCTTC.

This sequence joins TRBV28 and TRBJ2-1; 16 bases line up with TRBD2. Germline values: CDR1 MDHEN, CDR2 SYDVKM. The CDR3 consists of 16 residues. The J segment lost 4 bases and the V segment lost 11 bases, leaving 8 bases of the junction unmatched. The CDR3 protein is CAGGPGLAGGYNEQFF. As DNA, the CDR3 is TGTGCCGGCGGACCGGGACTAGCGGGAGGGTACAATGAGCAGTTCTTC.